The clone carrying this T cell receptor beta chain appeared many times. Its antigen is undetermined. Trimming took 5 bases from V and 1 from J, leaving 12 bases between them. The germline V gene has CDR1 SGHNT and CDR2 YYREEE (reference sequence). The CDR3 is made up of 14 amino acids. The sample is drawn from a study of T-cell reconstitution after alpha-beta-depleted transplantation in children. Study findings and constraints: A year post-transplant, T-cell counts and diversity derived mostly from newly produced T cells. Reported findings indicate that, about two months after transplant, alpha-beta T cells came from several hundred expanded clones, which were derived from non-depleted graft cells.

Unique molecular identifiers were built into the TCRbeta library. TCRdb re-derived calls from the PCR reads in MiXCR, one entry per CDR3 protein. The table records under 70,000 distinct CDR3 sequences, about 11% of them present only once. Material: PBMCs, obtained before TCRalphabeta/CD19-depleted stem cell transplant. The receptor was isolated from a boy aged 5-17 years with acute myeloid leukemia, due to receive a stem cell transplant. The rearrangement uses TRBV5-4 and TRBJ2-5, with D possibly being TRBD1 (6 bases). The CDR3 here is CASSPDRVQETQYF. CDR3 sequence (DNA): TGTGCCAGCAGTCCGGACAGAGTCCAAGAGACCCAGTACTTC.